Each of the 9 T cell receptor beta chains below was sequenced from the same sample in a study of blood T cell repertoires in COVID-19. TCRdb keeps only in-frame clones here, not all; method: immunoSEQ multiplex PCR. The sample lists around 25,000 clones; about 89% were seen once. Sequenced: peripheral blood. Source of these receptors: a man in his fifties with active COVID-19.

This chain uses TRBV7-3 with TRBJ2-6, with TRBD2 as a possible D gene (6 bases). V lost 3 bases and J 4 bases, leaving 13 bases between the germline ends. Per the germline V gene, CDR1 is SGHTA and CDR2 is FQGTGA. CDR3 length: 16 residues. The CDR3 protein is CASSFLRGEGANVLTF. In DNA form, the CDR3 reads TGTGCCAGCAGCTTCCTGCGCGGGGAGGGGGCCAACGTCCTGACTTTC.

This rearrangement joins TRBV11-2 to TRBJ1-2; possibly TRBD1 for D (5 bases). Germline lookup yields CDR1 SGHAT and CDR2 FQNNGV. Deletions cut 5 bases from V and 8 bases from J, with 24 bases between. This CDR3 is built from 16 residues. The CDR3 region is CASSRPGEIMAWGYTF. CDR3 coding DNA: TGTGCCAGCAGCCGCCCGGGGGAAATTATGGCCTGGGGCTACACCTTC.

The chain joins TRBV27 to TRBJ2-1; D is perhaps TRBD2 (6 bases). The CDR3 totals 14 residues. CDR1 and CDR2 from the germline V gene are MNHEY and SMNVEV (reference sequence). V shed 5 bases and J shed 3 bases, with 11 bases lying between them. The CDR3 coding sequence is TGTGCCAGCAGTGCCCGGGACTTCTACAATGAGCAGTTCTTC. Translating gives CASSARDFYNEQFF.

This chain links TRBV5-5 with TRBJ1-3, with D possibly being TRBD1 (5 bases). Germline loops: CDR1 SGHKS, CDR2 YYEKEE (reference sequence). The length of the CDR3 is 15 residues. The V gene lost 0 bases and the J gene lost 8 bases, with 15 bases spanning the gap. The CDR3 reads CASSLEAGLGYTIYF. CDR3 nucleotide sequence: TGTGCCAGCAGCTTGGAGGCAGGGCTTGGGTACACCATATATTTT.

The chain is built from TRBV15 and TRBJ2-5; tentatively, D is TRBD1 (6 bases). Germline lookup yields CDR1 LNHNV and CDR2 YYDKDF (reference sequence). The CDR3 spans 14 residues. The ends were cut back, 3 bases at V and 5 bases at J, with 13 bases in the middle. This CDR3 reads CATSSGQLRETQYF. CDR3 nucleotides: TGTGCCACCAGCAGTGGACAGCTGAGGGAGACCCAGTACTTC.

By share of the sample, this clone is medium-sized. This chain connects TRBV2 to TRBJ2-1; 12 nucleotides match TRBD2. The CDR3 is 15 residues long. Looked up from germline, CDR1 is SNHLY and CDR2 is FYNNEI. Trimming cost V 2 bases and J 15 bases; bases outside gene matches: 11. In DNA, the CDR3 is TGTGCCAGCAGTGAACAAGGACTAGCGGGAAACACACGGTTCTTC. Protein: CASSEQGLAGNTRFF.

V gene TRBV5-1 combines with J gene TRBJ2-2; 7 positions match TRBD2. Germline CDR1 is SGHRS and CDR2 is YFSETQ. Losses at the gene ends were 1 base for V and 1 base for J; bases not matched to a gene: 7. The CDR3 spans 17 residues. The CDR3 bases are TGCGCCAGCAGCTTGTGGGGCGGGAGTTTGAACACCGGGGAGCTGTTTTTT. It is translated as CASSLWGGSLNTGELFF.

The rearrangement uses TRBV5-6 and TRBJ2-7; 10 bases align to TRBD2. This CDR3 comprises 14 residues. The V and J ends lost 1 base and 7 bases, in that order; junction bases with no gene match: 5. Germline CDR1 SGHDT, CDR2 YYEEEE. In DNA form, the CDR3 reads TGTGCCAGCAGCTTGTCTCTAGCGGGAGAAGAGCAGTACTTC. Residues: CASSLSLAGEEQYF.

The chain couples TRBV7-3 to TRBJ1-6; D gene unclear. Trimming removed 1 base from V and 10 bases from J, with 8 bases in between. This CDR3 is 13 amino acids long. The germline gives CDR1 SGHTA, CDR2 FQGTGA. CDR3 bases: TGTGCCAGCAGCTTAAATCTTGAGTCACCCCTCCACTTT. Translation: CASSLNLESPLHF.